A selection of T cell receptor beta chains follows, all from one sample in a study of CD4 T cells in relation to SARS-CoV-2 and coronaviruses. These receptors have no identified antigens. TCRdb's copy holds only in-frame clones and misses some; the assay was immunoSEQ multiplex PCR. This sample has 22,000 or so clones, with around 70% found just once. The sequenced sample was CD4+ T cells from PBMCs, cultured in vitro. The source of these receptors is a human donor in good health. CDR3s include the opening cysteine and the closing phenylalanine or tryptophan. Each record gives: CDR3 length, J gene, D gene, V gene, clone size, CDR3 DNA, CDR3 protein. D genes are given only for firm matches. Part of the rows lack a size; the others show once, few, many or a class for expanded clones.

14	TRBJ2-2	TRBD2	TRBV29-1	.	TGCAGCGTCGGACTAGCGACCAACACCGGGGAGCTGTTTTTT	CSVGLATNTGELFF
14	TRBJ1-2	.	TRBV7-2	.	TGTGCCAGCAGCACAGCGGGGGAAGACTATGGCTACACCTTC	CASSTAGEDYGYTF
15	TRBJ2-7	TRBD1	TRBV6-5	.	TGTGCCAGCAGCGACACAGGGGTGACCTCCTACGAGCAGTACTTC	CASSDTGVTSYEQYF
15	TRBJ1-4	TRBD1	TRBV18	.	TGTGCCAGCTCACCCGGGACAGGTGGTGGTGAAAAACTGTTTTTT	CASSPGTGGGEKLFF
19	TRBJ2-3	.	TRBV3-1/TRBV3-2	.	TGTGCCAGCAGCCAAGAGGGCCCACCGGGGGCGGGAGTGGGAGATACGCAGTATTTT	CASSQEGPPGAGVGDTQYF
13	TRBJ1-6	TRBD1	TRBV7-9	once	TGTGCCAGCACGGTGACAGGGGATTCACCCCTCCACTTT	CASTVTGDSPLHF
13	TRBJ2-1	.	TRBV11-3	few	TGTGCCAGCAGCTTAAACGGCTACAATGAGCAGTTCTTC	CASSLNGYNEQFF
16	TRBJ2-7	TRBD2	TRBV6-5	medium-sized	TGTGCCAGCAGTTACTCAACGGGGGGGGCCTTCTACGAGCAGTACTTC	CASSYSTGGAFYEQYF
15	TRBJ2-7	TRBD1	TRBV24-1	.	TGTGCCACCGAAGGAAGTGACAGGGAAGACTACGAGCAGTACTTC	CATEGSDREDYEQYF
14	TRBJ2-7	.	TRBV4-2	few	TGTGCCAGCAGGTCCCGGGACGGTGCCTACGAGCAGTACTTC	CASRSRDGAYEQYF
19	TRBJ2-2	TRBD1	TRBV5-1	.	TGCGCCAGCAGCTTGGCCCCAGGAGGACAGGGGGCGGGCACCGGGGAGCTGTTTTTT	CASSLAPGGQGAGTGELFF
16	TRBJ2-1	TRBD2	TRBV5-1	once	TGCGCCAGCAGCTTGACGGGTACTAGCGGGGGGAGTGAGCAGTTCTTC	CASSLTGTSGGSEQFF
15	TRBJ2-7	TRBD2	TRBV11-2	.	TGTGCCAGCAGCGCAGGACTAGCGATCTCCTACGAGCAGTACTTC	CASSAGLAISYEQYF
12	TRBJ2-1	TRBD1	TRBV3-1/TRBV3-2	.	TGTGCCAGCAGCCAGACAGGGATTGAGCAGTTCTTC	CASSQTGIEQFF
16	TRBJ1-2	.	TRBV24-1	.	TGTGCCACCAGTGACCCCAACATCGCGGGGGAGGATGGCTACACCTTC	CATSDPNIAGEDGYTF
16	TRBJ2-2	TRBD1	TRBV6-2/TRBV6-3	.	TGTGCCAGCAGTCCAATCGGACAGGGGAGGACCGGGGAGCTGTTTTTT	CASSPIGQGRTGELFF
13	TRBJ1-1	.	TRBV30	.	TGTGCCTGGAGCGCCTGGGTGAACACTGAAGCTTTCTTT	CAWSAWVNTEAFF
15	TRBJ1-3	.	TRBV27	.	TGTGCCAGCAGTTTATCTCCGGGACCTGGAAACACCATATATTTT	CASSLSPGPGNTIYF
12	TRBJ2-5	.	TRBV5-1	.	TGCGCCAGCAGCCTGGAGGGCGAGACCCAGTACTTC	CASSLEGETQYF
14	TRBJ1-4	TRBD1	TRBV4-1	.	TGCGCCAGCAAGTGGACAGGGGATAATGAAAAACTGTTTTTT	CASKWTGDNEKLFF
15	TRBJ1-6	.	TRBV3-1/TRBV3-2	few	TGTGCCAGCAGCGGCAGGGGAGCGGGTAATTCACCCCTCCACTTT	CASSGRGAGNSPLHF
16	TRBJ1-1	.	TRBV27	.	TGTGCCAGCAGTTTATTTGGGGGGGTTGGAGCCACTGAAGCTTTCTTT	CASSLFGGVGATEAFF
13	TRBJ2-2	.	TRBV19	.	TGTGCCAGTTCACAGGGGAACACCGGGGAGCTGTTTTTT	CASSQGNTGELFF
10	TRBJ2-3	.	TRBV7-9	.	TGTGCCAGCAGCTTATCGGCGCAGTATTTT	CASSLSAQYF
16	TRBJ2-1	TRBD2	TRBV6-4	.	TGTGCCAGCAGTGACCGGCGGGAGGGCCTCTACAATGAGCAGTTCTTC	CASSDRREGLYNEQFF
15	TRBJ1-4	.	TRBV2	few	TGTGCCAGCAGCCGGCGACCAAAAAAAGGTGAAAAACTGTTTTTT	CASSRRPKKGEKLFF
12	TRBJ1-6	.	TRBV30	.	TGTGCCTTCCAGAGTTGGAATTCACCCCTCCACTTT	CAFQSWNSPLHF
16	TRBJ1-3	.	TRBV4-3	once	TGCGCCAGCAGCACGGGAACAGGGAGCTCTGGAAACACCATATATTTT	CASSTGTGSSGNTIYF
13	TRBJ2-1	.	TRBV2	.	TGTGCCAGCAGTGACGGGGGTAGTTATCTGCAGTTCTTC	CASSDGGSYLQFF
17	TRBJ1-2	.	TRBV6-4	.	TGTGCCAGCAGCCCTGAATCTACAGCTTCCTTTACCTATGGCTACACCTTC	CASSPESTASFTYGYTF
12	TRBJ2-4	.	TRBV19	.	TGTGCCAGTAGTATGTCCGGATACATTCAGTACTTC	CASSMSGYIQYF
13	TRBJ2-7	.	TRBV2	.	TGTGCCAGCAGAGAACAGTGGGCCCACGAGCAGTACTTC	CASREQWAHEQYF